This T cell receptor beta chain was captured by sequencing in a study of blood T cell repertoires in COVID-19. Germline V gives CDR1 KGHSH, CDR2 LQKENI. This CDR3 spans 16 amino acids. The trim removed 1 base at V and 6 bases at J, leaving 6 bases unmatched. The assay was immunoSEQ multiplex PCR, and TCRdb's table has in-frame clones only and misses some. The sample has 470,000 or so clones, 70% to 90% seen once; the top ten hold roughly 3.1%. The chain carries TRBV18 and TRBJ2-1, with 10 bases lining up with TRBD2. The sample was peripheral blood. The TCR was taken from a human donor in a cohort sampled during active COVID-19. CDR3 nucleotides: TGTGCCAGCTCACCACAGACGGGACTAGCGTCCAATGAGCAGTTCTTC. Its translation: CASSPQTGLASNEQFF.